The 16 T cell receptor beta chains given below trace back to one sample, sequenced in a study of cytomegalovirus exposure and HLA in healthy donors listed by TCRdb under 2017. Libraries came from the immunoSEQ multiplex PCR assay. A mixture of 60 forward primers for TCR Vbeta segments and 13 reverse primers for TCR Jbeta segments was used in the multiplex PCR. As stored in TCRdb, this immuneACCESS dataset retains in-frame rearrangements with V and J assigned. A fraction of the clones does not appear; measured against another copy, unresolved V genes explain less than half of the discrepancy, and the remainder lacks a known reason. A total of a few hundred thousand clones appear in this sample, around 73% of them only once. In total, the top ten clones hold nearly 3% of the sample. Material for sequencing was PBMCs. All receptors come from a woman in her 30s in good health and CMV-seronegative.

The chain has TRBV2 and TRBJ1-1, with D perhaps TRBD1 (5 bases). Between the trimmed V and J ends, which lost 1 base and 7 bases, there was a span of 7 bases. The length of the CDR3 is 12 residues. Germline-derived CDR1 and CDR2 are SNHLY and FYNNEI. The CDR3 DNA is TGTGCCAGCAGTGAAGGGGACTTTGAAGCTTTCTTT. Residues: CASSEGDFEAFF.

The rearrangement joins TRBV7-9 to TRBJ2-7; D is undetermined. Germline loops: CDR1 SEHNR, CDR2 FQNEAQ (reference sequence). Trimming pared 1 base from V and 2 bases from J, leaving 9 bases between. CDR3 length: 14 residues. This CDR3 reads CASSLGRGTYEQYF. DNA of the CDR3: TGTGCCAGCAGCTTAGGCCGAGGAACCTACGAGCAGTACTTC.

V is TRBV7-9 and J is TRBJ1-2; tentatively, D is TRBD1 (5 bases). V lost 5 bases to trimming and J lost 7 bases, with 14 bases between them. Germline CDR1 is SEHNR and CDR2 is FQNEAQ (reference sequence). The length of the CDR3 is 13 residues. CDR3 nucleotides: TGTGCCAGCAGCCAGGACGGCGGGGGTGGCTACACCTTC. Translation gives CASSQDGGGGYTF. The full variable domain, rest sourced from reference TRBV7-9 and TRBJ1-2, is DTGVSQNPRHKITKRGQNVTFRCDPISEHNRLYWYRQTLGQGPEFLTYFQNEAQLEKSRLLSDRFSAERPKGSFSTLEIQRTEQGDSAMYLCASSQDGGGGYTFGSGTRLTVV.

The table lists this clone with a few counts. The CDR3 DNA reads TGCGCCAGCAGCTCCAAAGCGGGGAGGACCGGGGAGCTGTTTTTT. It codes for CASSSKAGRTGELFF. This chain joins TRBV5-1 and TRBJ2-2; TRBD2 matches at 7 bases. This CDR3 is 15 amino acids long. The V gene end was trimmed by 3 bases and the J gene end by 5 bases; junction bases not matched to a gene: 7. CDR1 and CDR2 from the germline V gene are SGHRS and YFSETQ.

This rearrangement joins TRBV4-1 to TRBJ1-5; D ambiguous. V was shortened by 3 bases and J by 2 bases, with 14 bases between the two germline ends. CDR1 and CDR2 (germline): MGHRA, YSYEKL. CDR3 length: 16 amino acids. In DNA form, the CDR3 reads TGCGCCAGCAGCCAGTTCCCGAGGGAGGGCAATCAGCCCCAGCATTTT. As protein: CASSQFPREGNQPQHF.

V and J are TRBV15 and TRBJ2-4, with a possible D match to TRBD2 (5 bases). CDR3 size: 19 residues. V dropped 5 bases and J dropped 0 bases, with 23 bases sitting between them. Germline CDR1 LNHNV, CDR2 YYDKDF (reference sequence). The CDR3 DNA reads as TGTGCCACCAGCTCCGGTGCAGCCGCCGGAGGTTTAGCCAAAAACATTCAGTACTTC. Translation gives CATSSGAAAGGLAKNIQYF.

The CDR3 region has the DNA TGTGCCAGCAGCTTCCTAGCGGGAGGGGGCAATGAGCAGTTCTTC. Amino acids: CASSFLAGGGNEQFF. This chain joins TRBV13 and TRBJ2-1; 12 bases agree with TRBD2. The junction had 3 bases not matched to a gene; V was cut back by 3 bases and J by 6 bases. The CDR3 loop spans 15 amino acids. Germline CDR1 reads PRHDT; CDR2 reads FYEKMQ (reference sequence).

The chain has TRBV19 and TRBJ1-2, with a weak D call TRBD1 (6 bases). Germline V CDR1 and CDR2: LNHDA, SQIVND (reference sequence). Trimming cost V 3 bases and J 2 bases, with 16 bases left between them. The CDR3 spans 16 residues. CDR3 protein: CASSIAPGHRNYGYTF. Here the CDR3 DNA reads TGTGCCAGTAGTATTGCACCGGGACACCGAAACTATGGCTACACCTTC.

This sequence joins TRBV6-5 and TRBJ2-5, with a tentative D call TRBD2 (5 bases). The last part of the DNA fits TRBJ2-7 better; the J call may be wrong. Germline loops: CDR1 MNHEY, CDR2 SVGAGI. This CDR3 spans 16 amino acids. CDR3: CASSYSIGESPYEQYF. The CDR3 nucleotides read TGTGCCAGCAGTTACTCAATCGGGGAGAGTCCCTACGAGCAGTACTTC.

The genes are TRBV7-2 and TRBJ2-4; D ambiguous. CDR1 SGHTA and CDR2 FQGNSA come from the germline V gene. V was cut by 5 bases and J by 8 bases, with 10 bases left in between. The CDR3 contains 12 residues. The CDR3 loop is CASSVYADIQYF. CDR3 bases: TGTGCCAGCAGCGTATACGCGGACATTCAGTACTTC.

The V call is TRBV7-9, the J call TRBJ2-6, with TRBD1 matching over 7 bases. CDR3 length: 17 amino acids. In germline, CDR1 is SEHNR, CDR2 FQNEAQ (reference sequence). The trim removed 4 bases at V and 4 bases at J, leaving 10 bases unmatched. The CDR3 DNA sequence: TGTGCCAGCAGCTGGGAAGACAGGGCTACGGGGGCCAACGTCCTGACTTTC. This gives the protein CASSWEDRATGANVLTF.

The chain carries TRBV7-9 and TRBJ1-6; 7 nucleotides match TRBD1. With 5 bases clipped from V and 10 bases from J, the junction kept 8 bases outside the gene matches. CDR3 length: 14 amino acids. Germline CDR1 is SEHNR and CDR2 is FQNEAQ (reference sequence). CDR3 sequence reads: CASSPDRVGSPLHF. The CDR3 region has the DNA TGTGCCAGCAGCCCCGACAGGGTAGGCTCACCCCTCCACTTT.

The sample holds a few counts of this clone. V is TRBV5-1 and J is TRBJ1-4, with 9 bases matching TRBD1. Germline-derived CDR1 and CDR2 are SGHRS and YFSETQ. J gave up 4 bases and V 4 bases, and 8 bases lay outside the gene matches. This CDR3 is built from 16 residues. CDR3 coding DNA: TGCGCCAGCAGCGACCCACAGGGGGCCGGTAATGAAAAACTGTTTTTT. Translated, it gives CASSDPQGAGNEKLFF.

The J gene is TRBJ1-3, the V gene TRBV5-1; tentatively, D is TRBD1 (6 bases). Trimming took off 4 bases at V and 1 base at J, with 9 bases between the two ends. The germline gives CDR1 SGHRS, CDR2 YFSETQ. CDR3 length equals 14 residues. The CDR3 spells CASSSTGSGNTIYF. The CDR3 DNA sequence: TGCGCCAGCAGCAGTACAGGGTCTGGAAACACCATATATTTT.

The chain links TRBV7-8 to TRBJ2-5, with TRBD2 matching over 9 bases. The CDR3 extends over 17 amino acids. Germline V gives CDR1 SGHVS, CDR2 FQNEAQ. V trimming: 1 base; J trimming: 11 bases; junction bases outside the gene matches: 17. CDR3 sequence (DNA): TGTGCCAGCAGCTTAGTAACTATGGCGGGAGGGGCGCGGGAGCAGTACTTC. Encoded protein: CASSLVTMAGGAREQYF.

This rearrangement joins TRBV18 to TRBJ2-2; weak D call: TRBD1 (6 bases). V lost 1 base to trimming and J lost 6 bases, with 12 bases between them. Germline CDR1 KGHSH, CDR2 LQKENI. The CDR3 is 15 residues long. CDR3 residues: CASSPLRDISGELFF. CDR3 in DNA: TGTGCCAGCTCACCACTTCGGGACATCTCCGGGGAGCTGTTTTTT.